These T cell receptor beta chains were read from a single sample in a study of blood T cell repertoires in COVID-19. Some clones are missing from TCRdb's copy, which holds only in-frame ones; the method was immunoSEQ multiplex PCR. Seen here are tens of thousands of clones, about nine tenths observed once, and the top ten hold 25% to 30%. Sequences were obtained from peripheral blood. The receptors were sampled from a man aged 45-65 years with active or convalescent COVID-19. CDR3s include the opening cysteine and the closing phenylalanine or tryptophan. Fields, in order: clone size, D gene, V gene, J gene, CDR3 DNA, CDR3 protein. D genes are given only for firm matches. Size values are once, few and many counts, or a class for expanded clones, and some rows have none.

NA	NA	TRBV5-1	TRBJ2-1	TGCGCCAGCAGCTTGGCGGCTAGCAGTTACAATGAGCAGTTCTTC	CASSLAASSYNEQFF
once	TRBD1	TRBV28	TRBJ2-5	TGTGCCAGCAGTACGGGACAGGGGATCCGAGAGACCCAGTACTTC	CASSTGQGIRETQYF
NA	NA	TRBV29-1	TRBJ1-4	TGCAGCGTCCGGAGGGGTAATGAAAAACTGTTTTTT	CSVRRGNEKLFF
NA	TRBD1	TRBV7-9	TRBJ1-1	TGTGCCAGCAGCTCAAGCCCCGCGACAGGGAGGAACACTGAAGCTTTCTTT	CASSSSPATGRNTEAFF
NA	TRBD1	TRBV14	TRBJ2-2	TGTGCCAGCAGCCAAGGCAGGGGGCACGGGGAGCTGTTTTTT	CASSQGRGHGELFF
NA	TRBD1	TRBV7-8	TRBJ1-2	TGTGCCAGCAGACCGACAGGGGGCTCTGGCTACACCTTC	CASRPTGGSGYTF
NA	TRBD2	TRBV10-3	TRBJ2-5	TGTGCCATCAGGGGGGGACTAGCGGAACAAGAGACCCAGTACTTC	CAIRGGLAEQETQYF
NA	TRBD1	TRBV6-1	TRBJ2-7	TGTGCCAGCAGTGAAGGGACAGGGTCCCACGAGCAGTACTTC	CASSEGTGSHEQYF
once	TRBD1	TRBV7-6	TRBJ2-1	TGTGCCAGCAGCCCCCGGGACAGCTCCTACAATGAGCAGTTCTTC	CASSPRDSSYNEQFF
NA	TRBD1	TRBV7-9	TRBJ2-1	TGTGCCAGCAGCTCCCGGACAGGGGGGAATGAGCAGTTCTTC	CASSSRTGGNEQFF
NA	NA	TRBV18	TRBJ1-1	TGTGCCAGCTCACCAATAGGGGGGGACACTGAAGCTTTCTTT	CASSPIGGDTEAFF
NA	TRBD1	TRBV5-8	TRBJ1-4	TGTGCCAGCAGCCTCGAACAGGGGGCAGGAGATGAAAAACTGTTTTTT	CASSLEQGAGDEKLFF
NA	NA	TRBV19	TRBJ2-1	TGTGCCAGTAGTTCTAACAATGAGCAGTTCTTC	CASSSNNEQFF
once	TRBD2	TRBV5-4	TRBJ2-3	TGTGCCAGCAGCTTAGCGGGGGTCACAGATACGCAGTATTTT	CASSLAGVTDTQYF
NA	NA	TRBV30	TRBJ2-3	TGTGCCTGGAATCCCGGAAGCGGATTCACAGATACGCAGTATTTT	CAWNPGSGFTDTQYF
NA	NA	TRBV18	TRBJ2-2	TGTGCCAGCTCACCAAATCCGGGACAACTTACCGGGGAGCTGTTTTTT	CASSPNPGQLTGELFF
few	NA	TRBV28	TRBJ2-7	TGTGCCAGCAGTCCGTGGGGACAATCCTACGAGCAGTACTTC	CASSPWGQSYEQYF
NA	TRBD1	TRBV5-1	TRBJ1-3	TGCGCCAGCAGCCCATCCCCCCGGACAGGGGGTAACACCATATATTTT	CASSPSPRTGGNTIYF
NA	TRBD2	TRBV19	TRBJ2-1	TGTGCCAGTCTCACCTCCGGGACTAGCGTACACAATGAGCAGTTCTTC	CASLTSGTSVHNEQFF
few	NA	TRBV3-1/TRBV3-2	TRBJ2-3	TGTGCCAGCAGCCAATTAAGCGGAAGCACAGATACGCAGTATTTT	CASSQLSGSTDTQYF
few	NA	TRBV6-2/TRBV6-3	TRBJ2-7	TGTGCCAGCAGCCTAACCTCTACCTACGAGCAGTACTTC	CASSLTSTYEQYF
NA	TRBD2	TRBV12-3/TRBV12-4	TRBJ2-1	TGTGCCAGCAAACTAGCGGGGGGCCAGTTCTTC	CASKLAGGQFF
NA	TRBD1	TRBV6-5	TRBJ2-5	TGTGCCAGCCGGGACAGGGGAGTTCGGGAGACCCAGTACTTC	CASRDRGVRETQYF